A single sample is the source of the 27 T cell receptor beta chains below, sequenced in a study of OX40 agonist ivuxolimab in advanced cancers. Profiling relied on immunoSEQ multiplex PCR, and the TCRdb table lists in-frame clones only, not all of them. The profile shows 75,000 to 95,000 clones, approximately 89% of them singletons. Sequences were derived from CD4+ or CD8+ T cells sorted from blood, sampled in a trial of the OX40 agonist ivuxolimab. Receptors were obtained from an adult with an advanced solid tumor such as melanoma, head and neck, liver or kidney cancer.

CDR3 in amino acids: CASSMEQTYTEAFF. In DNA form, the CDR3 reads TGTGCCAGTAGTATGGAGCAGACATACACTGAAGCTTTCTTT. This sequence joins TRBV19 and TRBJ1-1; D is uncertain. V shed 3 bases and J shed 3 bases, with 11 bases lying between them. CDR1 LNHDA and CDR2 SQIVND come from the germline V gene (reference sequence). This CDR3 is 14 amino acids long.

The rearrangement links TRBV18 to TRBJ2-3, with TRBD2 as a possible D gene (6 bases). Looked up from germline, CDR1 is KGHSH and CDR2 is LQKENI. Trimming took 1 base from V and 2 from J, leaving 13 bases between them. The CDR3 totals 16 residues. As DNA, the CDR3 is TGTGCCAGCTCACCACTTCTTAGCGGAGTCACAGATACGCAGTATTTT. Protein sequence: CASSPLLSGVTDTQYF. The complete variable domain, with remaining parts taken from reference TRBV18 and TRBJ2-3, reads NAGVMQNPRHLVRRRGQEARLRCSPMKGHSHVYWYRQLPEEGLKFMVYLQKENIIDESGMPKERFSAEFPKEGPSILRIQQVVRGDSAAYFCASSPLLSGVTDTQYFGPGTRLTVL.

The chain has TRBV6-5 and TRBJ2-5; a weak D match, TRBD1 (5 bases). The V end lost 6 bases, the J end lost 5 bases, and 13 bases lay between the germline ends. The CDR3 consists of 13 residues. Germline V gene sequence: CDR1 MNHEY, CDR2 SVGAGI. CDR3 protein: CASRDTTGETQYF. CDR3 in DNA: TGTGCCAGCAGGGACACTACCGGGGAGACCCAGTACTTC.

This chain links TRBV29-1 with TRBJ1-1; D is uncertain. Trimming took 2 bases from V and 2 from J, leaving 9 bases between them. The germline V gene encodes CDR1 SQVTM and CDR2 ANQGSEA. The CDR3 is made up of 13 amino acids. CDR3 protein: CSVEPNRNTEAFF. DNA of the CDR3: TGCAGCGTTGAACCGAACCGAAACACTGAAGCTTTCTTT.

The chain couples TRBV28 to TRBJ1-5; D perhaps matches TRBD1 (5 bases). This CDR3 contains 11 residues. V shed 6 bases and J shed 11 bases, with 11 bases lying between them. Germline assignment: CDR1 MDHEN and CDR2 SYDVKM. Here the CDR3 DNA reads TGTGCCAGCAGCATGGGGGTGGCCCAGCATTTT. Translation: CASSMGVAQHF. The full variable domain, rest sourced from reference TRBV28 and TRBJ1-5, is DVKVTQSSRYLVKRTGEKVFLECVQDMDHENMFWYRQDPGLGLRLIYFSYDVKMKEKGDIPEGYSVSREKKERFSLILESASTNQTSMYLCASSMGVAQHFGDGTRLSIL.

This chain connects TRBV5-1 to TRBJ1-4; 7 bases are shared with TRBD1. The CDR3 spans 17 residues. V shed 4 bases and J 3 bases; nucleotides not matched to a gene: 12. The germline gives CDR1 SGHRS, CDR2 YFSETQ. The DNA for the CDR3 is TGCGCCAGCAGCCAGACGACAGGGAGGTTAGCTAATGAAAAACTGTTTTTT. This sequence encodes CASSQTTGRLANEKLFF.

This chain joins TRBV28 and TRBJ1-4; D call uncertain. Looked up from germline, CDR1 is MDHEN and CDR2 is SYDVKM. The CDR3 is 12 residues long. Between the trimmed V and J ends, which lost 6 bases and 6 bases, there was a span of 8 bases. The CDR3 bases are TGTGCCAGCAGCAGACCCTATGAAAAACTGTTTTTT. It yields the protein CASSRPYEKLFF.

The chain joins TRBV28 to TRBJ1-2, with a possible D match to TRBD1 (5 bases). Per the germline V gene, CDR1 is MDHEN and CDR2 is SYDVKM. V lost 8 bases to trimming and J lost 3 bases, with 10 bases between them. This CDR3 region has 12 residues. The CDR3 region has the DNA TGTGCCAGCTACTTGGGGGACTATGGCTACACCTTC. The encoded protein is CASYLGDYGYTF.

Note on this clone: The sample has other DNA sequences that encode this CDR3 too. This chain connects TRBV7-9 to TRBJ2-3, with D maybe TRBD2 (6 bases). CDR3 length: 13 residues. The V and J ends lost 5 bases and 3 bases respectively, with 9 bases between them. Germline values: CDR1 SEHNR, CDR2 FQNEAQ (reference sequence). The CDR3 sequence is CASSPGGTDTQYF. As DNA, the CDR3 is TGTGCCAGCAGCCCTGGGGGGACAGATACGCAGTATTTT.

V is TRBV28 and J is TRBJ1-5; D gene uncertain. In germline, CDR1 is MDHEN, CDR2 SYDVKM. The CDR3 extends over 16 amino acids. V lost 3 bases to trimming and J lost 0 bases, with 12 bases between them. CDR3 amino acids: CASSFVETYSNQPQHF. In DNA, the CDR3 is TGTGCCAGCAGTTTTGTGGAGACCTATAGCAATCAGCCCCAGCATTTT.

The chain has TRBV6-1 and TRBJ1-1; D unresolved. CDR1 and CDR2 from the germline V gene are MNHNS and SASEGT. Trimming shortened V by 7 bases and J by 2 bases, and 17 bases separated the two germline ends. The CDR3 loop spans 15 amino acids. The CDR3 sequence: CASTFTVTPNTEAFF. In DNA, the CDR3 is TGTGCCAGCACTTTCACGGTGACCCCCAACACTGAAGCTTTCTTT.

As regards this clone: Its ends do not fully match the called genes, so a read error is possible. CDR3 loop: CASSLTGLAGEGAWDF. DNA of the CDR3: TGTGCCAGCAGCCTGACGGGACTAGCGGGAGAGGGGGCCTGGGACTTC. The genes are TRBV7-2 and TRBJ2-5; 14 positions agree with TRBD2. The CDR3 totals 16 residues. Germline V lookup: CDR1 SGHTA, CDR2 FQGNSA.

The chain joins TRBV6-1 to TRBJ1-5, with 12 positions matching TRBD1. This CDR3 has 15 amino acids. The trim removed 5 bases at V and 7 bases at J, leaving 6 bases unmatched. Germline loops: CDR1 MNHNS, CDR2 SASEGT. CDR3 sequence (DNA): TGTGCCAGCAGTTCGGGACAGGGGGCCGCCCAGCCCCAGCATTTT. It codes for CASSSGQGAAQPQHF.

This clone has only a few counts. This sample includes further DNA sequences coding for the same CDR3. The V and J genes are TRBV19 and TRBJ1-1; 11 bases align to TRBD1. Trimming took 5 bases from V and 4 from J; bases not matched to a gene: 9. Germline CDR1 LNHDA, CDR2 SQIVND (reference sequence). The CDR3 has 16 amino acids. The CDR3, as DNA: TGTGCCAGTAGTTCCCAGGGCGGGACAGGGGGCACTGAAGCTTTCTTT. Its protein is CASSSQGGTGGTEAFF. Variable domain in full (rest from reference TRBV19 and TRBJ1-1): DGGITQSPKYLFRKEGQNVTLSCEQNLNHDAMYWYRQDPGQGLRLIYYSQIVNDFQKGDIAEGYSVSREKKESFPLTVTSAQKNPTAFYLCASSSQGGTGGTEAFFGQGTRLTVV.

This rearrangement joins TRBV6-5 to TRBJ1-1; maybe TRBD1 (5 bases). Germline assignment: CDR1 MNHEY and CDR2 SVGAGI. The germline V and J ends were trimmed by 5 bases and 4 bases, with 11 bases remaining between them. There are 13 residues in the CDR3. For the CDR3, the DNA is TGTGCCAGCAGTACTCCCGGGGGCACTGAAGCTTTCTTT. As protein: CASSTPGGTEAFF.

This clone is a singleton in its sample. V gene TRBV7-3 combines with J gene TRBJ2-5; the match to TRBD1 covers 10 bases. The last part of the DNA fits TRBJ2-7 better; the J call may be wrong. From germline, CDR1 is SGHTA and CDR2 FQGTGA. CDR3 length equals 15 residues. The CDR3 sequence is CASSLHGTGAYEQYF. The CDR3 DNA sequence: TGTGCCAGCAGCCTGCACGGGACAGGGGCCTACGAGCAGTACTTC.

This clone is a singleton in its sample. The chain links TRBV15 to TRBJ2-2; 7 bases agree with TRBD2. Germline V gene sequence: CDR1 LNHNV, CDR2 YYDKDF (reference sequence). The junction had 10 bases not matched to a gene; V was cut back by 4 bases and J by 5 bases. The CDR3 has 16 residues. The CDR3 DNA reads as TGTGCCACCAGCAAGGGCGGGAGAGGATATACCGGGGAGCTGTTTTTT. Its translation: CATSKGGRGYTGELFF.

The chain combines TRBV15 with TRBJ2-3; 9 bases are a match to TRBD2. The CDR3 loop spans 17 amino acids. Looked up from germline, CDR1 is LNHNV and CDR2 is YYDKDF (reference sequence). V shed 0 bases, J shed 2 bases, and the junction held 6 bases outside the gene matches. The CDR3 here is CATSRDLASGTTDTQYF. Written as DNA, the CDR3 is TGTGCCACCAGCAGAGATTTGGCTAGCGGGACCACAGATACGCAGTATTTT.

The genes are TRBV9 and TRBJ1-4, with D possibly being TRBD1 (6 bases). This CDR3 contains 15 residues. With 0 bases removed from V and 7 bases from J, the gap between germline ends came to 13 bases. The V gene's germline CDR1 is SGDLS and CDR2 YYNGEE. The CDR3 DNA reads as TGTGCCAGCAGCGTAGCCGGGGGCAGAGGTGAAAAACTGTTTTTT. It is translated as CASSVAGGRGEKLFF.

This clone was detected a few times. The same CDR3 can be traced to other DNA sequences in this sample. The CDR3 loop reads CASSLAGTGELFF. The CDR3 region has the DNA TGTGCCAGCAGCTTGGCAGGGACCGGGGAGCTGTTTTTT. V gene TRBV5-4 combines with J gene TRBJ2-2; tentative D call: TRBD1 (5 bases). Germline values: CDR1 SGHNT, CDR2 YYREEE (reference sequence). The V gene lost 0 bases and the J gene lost 5 bases, with 5 bases spanning the gap. This CDR3 region has 13 residues.

This clone was seen just once. The chain is built from TRBV18 and TRBJ2-1, with D possibly matching TRBD2 (6 bases). The CDR3 contains 14 residues. Trimming pared 3 bases from V and 4 bases from J, leaving 10 bases between. Per germline, CDR1 KGHSH and CDR2 LQKENI. The DNA for the CDR3 is TGTGCCAGCTCACCGGAGGGAGATTACAATGAGCAGTTCTTC. Amino acids: CASSPEGDYNEQFF.

The genes are TRBV27 and TRBJ2-7; the D gene is possibly TRBD1 (6 bases). In germline, CDR1 is MNHEY, CDR2 SMNVEV (reference sequence). The CDR3 consists of 15 residues. Trimming cost V 2 bases and J 1 base, with 12 bases left between them. CDR3 nucleotide sequence: TGTGCCAGCAGTTTACAGGGGCCCTCATCCTACGAGCAGTACTTC. Protein product: CASSLQGPSSYEQYF.

The rearrangement links TRBV6-1 to TRBJ1-2; D unresolved. Deletions cut 7 bases from V and 2 bases from J, with 8 bases between. The V gene's germline CDR1 is MNHNS and CDR2 SASEGT. This CDR3 has 12 residues. Written as DNA, the CDR3 is TGTGCCAGCATCGTCAGAAACTATGGCTACACCTTC. Its translation: CASIVRNYGYTF.

The rearrangement joins TRBV6-1 to TRBJ1-2; D remains ambiguous. This CDR3 is 13 amino acids long. Per the germline V gene, CDR1 is MNHNS and CDR2 is SASEGT. Trimming removed 1 base from V and 8 bases from J, with 11 bases in between. The CDR3 here is CASSEVRGEGYTF. The CDR3 nucleotides read TGTGCCAGCAGTGAAGTTCGGGGAGAGGGCTACACCTTC.

A word on this clone: The identical CDR3 is also encoded by other nucleotide sequences in the sample. This rearrangement joins TRBV19 to TRBJ1-1; D remains ambiguous. The CDR3 contains 15 residues. Germline V gene data show CDR1 as LNHDA and CDR2 as SQIVND (reference sequence). The germline V and J ends were trimmed by 0 bases and 0 bases, with 8 bases remaining between them. The DNA of the CDR3 is TGTGCCAGTAGTATAGACGCAGGCATGAACACTGAAGCTTTCTTT. Amino acid sequence: CASSIDAGMNTEAFF. The variable domain in full, with the rest retrieved from reference TRBV19 and TRBJ1-1, is DGGITQSPKYLFRKEGQNVTLSCEQNLNHDAMYWYRQDPGQGLRLIYYSQIVNDFQKGDIAEGYSVSREKKESFPLTVTSAQKNPTAFYLCASSIDAGMNTEAFFGQGTRLTVV.

A note on this clone: Other DNA variants within this sample encode the same CDR3. The chain couples TRBV5-6 to TRBJ2-7; D not resolved. CDR3 size: 12 residues. Germline lookup yields CDR1 SGHDT and CDR2 YYEEEE. The V end was cut by 0 bases, the J end by 2 bases, with 3 bases between. This CDR3 is CASSLGTYEQYV. DNA of the CDR3: TGTGCCAGCAGCTTGGGTACCTACGAGCAGTACGTC.

The rearrangement joins TRBV28 to TRBJ1-1; D gene unclear. V was shortened by 3 bases and J by 6 bases, with 17 bases between the two germline ends. The CDR3 length is 15 residues. Germline values: CDR1 MDHEN, CDR2 SYDVKM. The CDR3 nucleotides are TGTGCCAGCAGTTTTAGCATGGGCGGGTATTCTGAAGCTTTCTTT. The encoded protein is CASSFSMGGYSEAFF.